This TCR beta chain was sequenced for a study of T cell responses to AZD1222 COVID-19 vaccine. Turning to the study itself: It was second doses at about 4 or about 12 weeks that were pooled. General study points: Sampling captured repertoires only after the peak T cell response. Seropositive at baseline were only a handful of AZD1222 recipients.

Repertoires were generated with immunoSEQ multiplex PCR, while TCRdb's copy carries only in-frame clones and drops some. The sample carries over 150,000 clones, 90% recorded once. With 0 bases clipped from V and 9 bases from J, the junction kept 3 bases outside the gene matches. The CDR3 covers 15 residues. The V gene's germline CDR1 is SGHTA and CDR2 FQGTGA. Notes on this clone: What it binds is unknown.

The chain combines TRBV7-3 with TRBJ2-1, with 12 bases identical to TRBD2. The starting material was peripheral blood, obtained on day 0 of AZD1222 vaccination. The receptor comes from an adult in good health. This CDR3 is CASSLTTSGGFEQFF. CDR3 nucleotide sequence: TGTGCCAGCAGCTTAACGACTAGCGGGGGTTTTGAGCAGTTCTTC. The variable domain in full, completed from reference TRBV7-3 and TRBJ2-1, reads GAGVSQTPSNKVTEKGKYVELRCDPISGHTALYWYRQSLGQGPEFLIYFQGTGAADDSGLPNDRFFAVRPEGSVSTLKIQRTERGDSAVYLCASSLTTSGGFEQFFGPGTRLTVL.